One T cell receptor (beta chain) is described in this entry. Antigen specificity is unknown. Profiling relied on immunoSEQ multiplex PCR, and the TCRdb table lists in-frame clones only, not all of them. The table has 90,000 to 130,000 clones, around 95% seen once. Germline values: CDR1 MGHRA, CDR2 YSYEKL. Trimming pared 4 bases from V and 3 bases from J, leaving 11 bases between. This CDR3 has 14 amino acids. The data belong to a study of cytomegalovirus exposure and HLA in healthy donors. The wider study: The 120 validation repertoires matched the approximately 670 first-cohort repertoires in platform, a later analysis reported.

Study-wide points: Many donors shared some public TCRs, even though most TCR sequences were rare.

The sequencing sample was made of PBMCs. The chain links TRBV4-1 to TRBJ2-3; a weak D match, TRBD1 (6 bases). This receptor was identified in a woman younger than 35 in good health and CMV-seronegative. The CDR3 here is CASSPRTETDTQYF. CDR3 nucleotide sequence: TGCGCCAGCAGCCCGCGGACAGAGACAGATACGCAGTATTTT.